These 6 T cell receptor beta chains originate from one sample sequenced in a study of identical twins. TCRdb re-called the 5' RACE reads through MiXCR, storing one row per CDR3 protein. The data hold a few hundred thousand distinct CDR3 sequences, with 9.6% observed a single time. This same sample was also taken into another study, of yellow fever vaccine responses in identical twins.

Material: PBMCs. The receptors were gathered from a young woman in good health.

This clonotype was picked up a small number of times. This chain links TRBV5-1 with TRBJ2-7; 7 bases are shared with TRBD1. The CDR3 has 14 residues. V lost 0 bases to trimming and J lost 5 bases; unmatched junction nucleotides: 5. CDR1 is SGHRS, CDR2 YFSETQ, per germline. The CDR3 nucleotides are TGCGCCAGCAGCTTGGGGGACAGTATAGACGAGCAGTACTTC. Translating gives CASSLGDSIDEQYF.

J is TRBJ2-1 and V is TRBV28, with D unresolved. Germline lookup yields CDR1 MDHEN and CDR2 SYDVKM. V was shortened by 6 bases and J by 7 bases, with 13 bases between the two germline ends. The CDR3 runs to 13 residues. The CDR3 region is CASSLLLRNEQFF. The CDR3 nucleotides read TGTGCCAGCAGCCTACTCCTTAGGAATGAGCAGTTCTTC. The full variable domain, rest sourced from reference TRBV28 and TRBJ2-1, is DVKVTQSSRYLVKRTGEKVFLECVQDMDHENMFWYRQDPGLGLRLIYFSYDVKMKEKGDIPEGYSVSREKKERFSLILESASTNQTSMYLCASSLLLRNEQFFGPGTRLTVL.

This clonotype has ten or more counts. The rearrangement uses TRBV7-3 and TRBJ1-1, with a possible D match to TRBD1 (5 bases). The ends were cut back, 2 bases at V and 1 base at J, with 8 bases in the middle. This CDR3 has 14 residues. Germline V gives CDR1 SGHTA, CDR2 FQGTGA. CDR3 sequence reads: CASSLQGRNTEAFF. In DNA form, the CDR3 reads TGTGCCAGCAGCTTACAGGGAAGGAACACTGAAGCTTTCTTT. Combining the CDR3 with reference TRBV7-3 and TRBJ1-1 gives the whole variable domain GAGVSQTPSNKVTEKGKYVELRCDPISGHTALYWYRQSLGQGPEFLIYFQGTGAADDSGLPNDRFFAVRPEGSVSTLKIQRTERGDSAVYLCASSLQGRNTEAFFGQGTRLTVV.

This clonotype was seen a handful of times. The chain couples TRBV11-1 to TRBJ2-5; 11 nucleotides line up with TRBD2. The CDR3 runs to 16 residues. Germline CDR1 and CDR2: SGHAT and FQDESV (reference sequence). Trimming removed 5 bases from V and 5 bases from J; junction bases left unmatched: 10. CDR3 in amino acids: CASSTLAGGPEETQYF. CDR3 nucleotide sequence: TGTGCCAGCAGCACCTTAGCGGGGGGGCCTGAGGAGACCCAGTACTTC.

The V gene is TRBV4-3, the J gene TRBJ2-1; 13 bases align to TRBD2. Germline V gene lookup returns CDR1 LGHNA and CDR2 YSLEER. CDR3 length: 17 residues. V lost 4 bases, J lost 4 bases, and 7 bases stayed unmatched. CDR3 in DNA: TGCGCCAGCAGCCGCCGGACTAGCGGGAGTGCTTACAATGAGCAGTTCTTC. Its translation is CASSRRTSGSAYNEQFF.

This chain links TRBV6-1 with TRBJ1-6; TRBD1 matches at 8 bases. Trimming took 6 bases from V and 3 from J; bases not matched to a gene: 7. Germline V gene sequence: CDR1 MNHNS, CDR2 SASEGT. The CDR3 spans 16 residues. DNA for the CDR3: TGTGCCAGCAGAGCCGGACAGGGTGGCTATAATTCACCCCTCCACTTT. The encoded protein is CASRAGQGGYNSPLHF.